The 30 T cell receptor beta chains below all came from one sample that was sequenced in a study of CD8+CD57+ T cells in acquired aplastic anemia (dated by TCRdb to the late 2010s). For sequencing, an Illumina HiSeq 2000 was employed. TCR beta VDJ combination and CDR3 sequence profiling used genomic DNA as the template. TCRdb applied fastp at Q25 and MiXCR to the public reads, then kept only in-frame beta chains. When rows share a CDR3 protein, they turn into one entry using the most common DNA and genes. Within this sample are some 220,000 distinct CDR3 sequences, with 30% to 40% of them counted one time only. Together, the top ten hold around 1.1% of the sample. Sequenced input: sorted CD4+, CD8+, or CD8+CD57+ T cells (not recorded which) from PBMCs. The receptor set was obtained from a human donor in good health, serving as a control.

This chain links TRBV11-2 with TRBJ1-2, with a weak D call TRBD1 (5 bases). CDR3 length: 16 amino acids. V lost 5 bases to trimming and J lost 4 bases, with 20 bases between them. Germline-derived CDR1 and CDR2 are SGHAT and FQNNGV. CDR3 sequence: CASSEAGAPSSYGYTF. In nucleotides, the CDR3 is TGTGCCAGCAGCGAGGCTGGGGCCCCCTCTAGCTATGGCTACACCTTC.

The chain uses TRBV19 and TRBJ1-4; tentatively, D is TRBD1 (6 bases). V lost 6 bases, J lost 6 bases, and 14 bases lay in between. In germline, CDR1 is LNHDA, CDR2 SQIVND (reference sequence). The CDR3 covers 14 residues. The CDR3 nucleotides are TGTGCCAGTAGGGTTCGGACAGAGTATGAAAAACTGTTTTTT. Amino acids: CASRVRTEYEKLFF. Variable domain in full (rest from reference TRBV19 and TRBJ1-4): DGGITQSPKYLFRKEGQNVTLSCEQNLNHDAMYWYRQDPGQGLRLIYYSQIVNDFQKGDIAEGYSVSREKKESFPLTVTSAQKNPTAFYLCASRVRTEYEKLFFGSGTQLSVL.

This clonotype appeared many times. The chain joins TRBV7-6 to TRBJ2-2; D is unclear. Looked up from germline, CDR1 is SGHVS and CDR2 is FNYEAQ. The CDR3 contains 13 residues. Trimming took 1 base from V and 6 from J, leaving 6 bases between them. The CDR3: CASSLVDPGELFF. The CDR3 DNA is TGTGCCAGCAGCTTAGTGGACCCCGGGGAGCTGTTTTTT.

In this sample, this clonotype turned up a few times. This chain uses TRBV18 with TRBJ2-5, with D hard to call. Germline V CDR1 and CDR2: KGHSH, LQKENI. CDR3 length: 12 residues. V lost 1 base and J 5 bases, leaving 5 bases between the germline ends. CDR3 DNA: TGTGCCAGCTCACCACGGCTTGAGACCCAGTACTTC. Amino acids: CASSPRLETQYF.

The chain is built from TRBV5-1 and TRBJ1-2; maybe TRBD1 (5 bases). V dropped 5 bases and J dropped 0 bases, with 14 bases sitting between them. The germline gives CDR1 SGHRS, CDR2 YFSETQ. The CDR3 is 15 amino acids. CDR3 bases: TGCGCCAGCAGTTTTGGGGCAGCCTCTAACTATGGCTACACCTTC. Amino acid sequence: CASSFGAASNYGYTF.

This sequence joins TRBV4-1 and TRBJ2-3; weak D call: TRBD1 (5 bases). Germline lookup yields CDR1 MGHRA and CDR2 YSYEKL. The CDR3 is made up of 16 amino acids. V lost 4 bases, J lost 2 bases, and 16 bases lay in between. CDR3 in amino acids: CASSPNTGTYTDTQYF. In DNA form, the CDR3 reads TGCGCCAGCAGCCCCAATACAGGAACCTACACAGATACGCAGTATTTT.

This clonotype was picked up many times. Compared with germline, one end of the junction differs, possibly owing to a read error. The chain links TRBV12-5 to TRBJ2-7, with D perhaps being TRBD1 or TRBD2 (5 bases each). Looked up from germline, CDR1 is LGHNT and CDR2 is FRNRAP. The CDR3 consists of 12 residues. The CDR3: CASGLEGRDVDF. CDR3 DNA: TGTGCTAGTGGTTTAGAGGGTAGGGACGTAGACTTC.

This clonotype occurred many times. V and J are TRBV6-1 and TRBJ1-2; TRBD1 matches 9 bases. Germline loops: CDR1 MNHNS, CDR2 SASEGT. The CDR3 has 14 amino acids. V dropped 9 bases and J dropped 4; count of bases not matched to a gene: 9. The CDR3 DNA reads as TGTGCCAGTATTCGGACAGGGGAACCCTATGGCTACACCTTC. Translating it yields CASIRTGEPYGYTF.

V is TRBV5-5 and J is TRBJ2-4, with 9 bases matching TRBD2. The ends lost 2 bases at V and 12 bases at J; junction bases unmatched: 9. Germline V gene sequence: CDR1 SGHKS, CDR2 YYEKEE (reference sequence). The CDR3 length is 14 residues. The CDR3 nucleotides read TGTGCCAGCAGCTTTTATGGTAGCGGGGGAAGTCAGTACTTC. Protein: CASSFYGSGGSQYF.

This clonotype showed up just once. J is TRBJ2-3 and V is TRBV24-1, with 12 positions matching TRBD2. Unmatched junction bases numbered 2, after V lost 9 bases and J lost 5 bases. CDR1 is KGHDR and CDR2 is SFDVKD in the germline V gene. This CDR3 is 13 amino acids long. CDR3 coding DNA: TGTGCCACCCTAGCGGGAGGGGTAGATACGCAGTATTTT. Translation: CATLAGGVDTQYF.

This clonotype was observed a few times. V gene TRBV7-8 combines with J gene TRBJ2-7; D gene uncertain. V lost 9 bases to trimming and J lost 5 bases, with 5 bases between them. Germline V gene data show CDR1 as SGHVS and CDR2 as FQNEAQ. The CDR3 sequence is 9 residues long. CDR3 region: CARYDEQYF. The DNA of the CDR3 is TGTGCCAGGTATGACGAGCAGTACTTC.

The chain uses TRBV20-1 and TRBJ2-2; D is perhaps TRBD1 (5 bases). Germline CDR1 DFQATT, CDR2 SNEGSKA (reference sequence). The CDR3 runs to 18 residues. The V and J ends lost 0 bases and 0 bases respectively, with 17 bases between them. This CDR3 reads CSARDLGAGWANTGELFF. CDR3 in DNA: TGCAGTGCTAGAGATCTAGGGGCAGGGTGGGCGAACACCGGGGAGCTGTTTTTT.

The chain uses TRBV7-3 and TRBJ1-6, with D possibly being TRBD1 (6 bases). There are 12 residues in the CDR3. The germline V and J ends were trimmed by 4 bases and 10 bases, with 8 bases remaining between them. From germline, CDR1 is SGHTA and CDR2 FQGTGA. DNA for the CDR3: TGTGCCAGCAGCTACACAGGGTCACCCCTCCACTTT. It specifies CASSYTGSPLHF. The variable domain in full, with the rest retrieved from reference TRBV7-3 and TRBJ1-6, is GAGVSQTPSNKVTEKGKYVELRCDPISGHTALYWYRQSLGQGPEFLIYFQGTGAADDSGLPNDRFFAVRPEGSVSTLKIQRTERGDSAVYLCASSYTGSPLHFGNGTRLTVT.

This clonotype was seen at least ten times. This chain's CDR3 is CASSLGQYYGYTF. The CDR3 nucleotides are TGTGCCAGCAGCTTAGGACAGTACTATGGCTACACCTTC. The chain carries TRBV5-6 and TRBJ1-2, with D possibly matching TRBD1 (6 bases). V lost 2 bases and J 3 bases, leaving 8 bases between the germline ends. The CDR3 extends over 13 amino acids. Germline V gene sequence: CDR1 SGHDT, CDR2 YYEEEE.

The chain employs TRBV19 and TRBJ2-7; D is ambiguous. The germline V gene encodes CDR1 LNHDA and CDR2 SQIVND (reference sequence). This CDR3 has 11 residues. V was shortened by 6 bases and J by 11 bases, with 14 bases between the two germline ends. CDR3 region: CASRLSIWEYV. CDR3 nucleotide sequence: TGTGCCAGTAGACTCTCAATATGGGAGTACGTC.

As to this clonotype: The CDR3 does not close with the conserved phenylalanine or tryptophan, likely indicating a read error. The V call is TRBV7-6, the J call TRBJ2-2; tentatively, D is TRBD2 (7 bases). V was shortened by 1 base and J by 4 bases, with 13 bases between the two germline ends. The CDR3 has 16 residues. Germline CDR1 is SGHVS and CDR2 is FNYEAQ. The CDR3 spells CASSLGGGRSTGELFS. The CDR3 region has the DNA TGTGCCAGCAGCTTAGGCGGGGGCCGATCCACCGGGGAGCTGTTTTCT.

This clonotype was seen repeatedly, ten times or more. The rearrangement joins TRBV7-8 to TRBJ2-5; unclear D gene. This CDR3 region has 13 residues. Per the germline V gene, CDR1 is SGHVS and CDR2 is FQNEAQ. V was pared by 3 bases and J by 2 bases, with 7 bases between. CDR3 bases: TGTGCCAGCAGCTTCTCTCTGCAAGAGACCCAGTACTTC. Its translation: CASSFSLQETQYF.

The genes are TRBV13 and TRBJ1-1; D gene unclear. Germline loops: CDR1 PRHDT, CDR2 FYEKMQ (reference sequence). The CDR3 is 12 residues long. V was clipped by 5 bases and J by 9 bases, with 13 bases between them. The CDR3 spells CASSPLGMQAFF. In DNA, the CDR3 is TGTGCCAGCAGCCCCCTGGGGATGCAAGCTTTCTTT.

The table lists this clonotype with a few counts. The chain recombines TRBV14 with TRBJ2-1, with 9 bases aligning to TRBD2. The CDR3 runs to 17 residues. The J segment lost 9 bases and the V segment lost 2 bases, leaving 14 bases of the junction unmatched. Germline loops: CDR1 SGHDN, CDR2 FVKESK. CDR3 DNA: TGTGCCAGCAGCCAAAACCAGGGACTAGCCGGGGGGGGTGAGCAGTTCTTC. Translation: CASSQNQGLAGGGEQFF.

This clonotype was seen at least ten times. This chain uses TRBV6-1 with TRBJ2-7, with TRBD2 as a possible D gene (7 bases). V lost 6 bases, J lost 0 bases, and 9 bases lay in between. The germline V gene has CDR1 MNHNS and CDR2 SASEGT. The CDR3 runs to 13 residues. The CDR3 is CASRGGDSYEQYF. CDR3 in DNA: TGTGCCAGCAGAGGGGGGGACTCCTACGAGCAGTACTTC.

This clonotype was seen many times. The rearrangement links TRBV12-3 or TRBV12-4 to TRBJ2-7; TRBD1 aligns across 8 bases. The CDR3 sequence is 16 residues long. Trimming took 6 bases from V and 0 from J; bases not matched to a gene: 10. The CDR3 nucleotides read TGTGCCAGCAGCCTCAAGACAGGGGCCCACTCCTACGAGCAGTACTTC. Its protein is CASSLKTGAHSYEQYF.

The V and J genes are TRBV15 and TRBJ1-3, with D uncertain. With 0 bases removed from V and 3 bases from J, the gap between germline ends came to 6 bases. CDR1 is LNHNV and CDR2 is YYDKDF in the germline V gene (reference sequence). This CDR3 has 14 amino acids. As DNA, the CDR3 is TGTGCCACCAGCAGAGATCGGAGTGGAAACACCATATATTTT. Translation: CATSRDRSGNTIYF.

The chain couples TRBV5-1 to TRBJ1-1; 9 bases agree with TRBD1. The CDR3 covers 15 residues. Per germline, CDR1 SGHRS and CDR2 YFSETQ. The J segment lost 6 bases and the V segment lost 6 bases, leaving 12 bases of the junction unmatched. In DNA form, the CDR3 reads TGCGCCAGCACTGACTCACAGGGGGCGATGGCTGAAGCTTTCTTT. Its translation is CASTDSQGAMAEAFF.

Of note for this clonotype: With a much larger clone just one base away, this may be a read error. The chain links TRBV7-8 to TRBJ2-7; D possibly uses TRBD1 or TRBD2 (5 bases each). Germline CDR1 is SGHVS and CDR2 is FQNEAQ. The CDR3 consists of 15 residues. The CDR3 loop reads CANSSNLGVSYEQYF. The CDR3, as DNA: TGTGCCAACAGCTCGAATCTGGGGGTCTCCTACGAGCAGTACTTC.

Comments on this clonotype: This is likely a read error, given that the CDR3 carries no conserved phenylalanine or tryptophan at its end. The chain links TRBV24-1 to TRBJ1-2; no firm D call. CDR1 is KGHDR and CDR2 is SFDVKD in the germline V gene. Between the trimmed V and J ends, which lost 4 bases and 0 bases, there was a span of 8 bases. The CDR3 has 14 amino acids. DNA of the CDR3: TGTGCCACCAGTGACTCTAGTACTAACTATGGCTACACCCTC. Protein: CATSDSSTNYGYTL.

This clonotype was observed a few times. The rearrangement links TRBV7-9 to TRBJ2-7, with no clear D. V lost 1 base and J 7 bases, leaving 5 bases between the germline ends. Germline lookup yields CDR1 SEHNR and CDR2 FQNEAQ (reference sequence). The CDR3 length is 11 residues. For the CDR3, the DNA is TGTGCCAGCAGCTTAGTCCGGGAGCAGTACTTC. Its protein is CASSLVREQYF.

The rearrangement joins TRBV19 to TRBJ2-5, with TRBD1 matching 12 bases. The CDR3 runs 17 residues. CDR1 is LNHDA and CDR2 is SQIVND in the germline V gene (reference sequence). The V segment lost 3 bases and the J segment 5 bases; nucleotides outside the gene matches: 10. In DNA form, the CDR3 reads TGTGCCAGTAGTATCTTCCCGGGACAGGGGGCGGGGGAGACCCAGTACTTC. It translates to CASSIFPGQGAGETQYF.

This clonotype came up a few times. A much larger clone is a single base away; this may be a read error. The genes are TRBV2 and TRBJ2-5; 11 bases line up with TRBD2. Germline-derived CDR1 and CDR2 are SNHLY and FYNNEI. The length of the CDR3 is 18 residues. CDR3 nucleotides: TGTACCAGCAGTGAAAGGGTAGGGCTAGCGGGGGGACGAGAGACCCAGTACTTC. Amino acid sequence: CTSSERVGLAGGRETQYF.

This rearrangement joins TRBV20-1 to TRBJ1-5, with no clear D. V lost 3 bases and J lost 0, with 12 bases in between. The CDR3 contains 15 residues. Germline CDR1 reads DFQATT; CDR2 reads SNEGSKA (reference sequence). This CDR3 reads CSASRRQVSNQPQHF. CDR3 DNA: TGCAGTGCTAGCCGCAGGCAAGTTAGCAATCAGCCCCAGCATTTT.

With regard to this clonotype: This sequence may be a read error, since a much larger clone differs from it by one base. The chain employs TRBV11-2 and TRBJ1-3; D call uncertain. V shed 1 base and J shed 0 bases, with 19 bases lying between them. Per the germline V gene, CDR1 is SGHAT and CDR2 is FQNNGV. The CDR3 extends over 19 amino acids. The CDR3 is CASSLVVAASRLSGNTIYF. CDR3 nucleotides: TGTGCCAGCAGCTTAGTAGTGGCTGCGTCAAGGCTCTCTGGAAACACCATATATTTT.